These T cell receptor beta chains were read from a single sample in a study of blood T cell repertoires in COVID-19. Sequenced by immunoSEQ multiplex PCR; TCRdb stores in-frame clones only, minus some. This table has fewer than 110,000 clones, nearly 90% appearing once. The sequenced sample consisted of peripheral blood. The origin of the receptors is a man aged 50 to 59 in a cohort sampled during active COVID-19. Each CDR3 is given with its conserved first and last residue. D genes are given only for firm matches. Not every row has a clone size; where given, it reads once, few, many or a size class.

v_call,j_call,d_call,clone_size,cdr3_length,cdr3_aa,cdr3_nt
TRBV3-1/TRBV3-2,TRBJ2-1,NA,NA,15,CASSPRTGTYNEQFF,TGTGCCAGCAGCCCTCGGACTGGGACCTACAATGAGCAGTTCTTC
TRBV2,TRBJ1-3,NA,NA,14,CASSDKLTGNTIYF,TGTGCCAGCAGTGATAAGCTAACTGGAAACACCATATATTTT
TRBV5-1,TRBJ1-1,NA,NA,12,CASSLGVGEAFF,TGCGCCAGCAGCTTAGGAGTTGGTGAAGCTTTCTTT
TRBV5-1,TRBJ2-1,TRBD2,NA,12,CASSRGVNEQFF,TGCGCCAGCAGCCGGGGGGTTAATGAGCAGTTCTTC
TRBV19,TRBJ1-5,NA,NA,15,CASSLTDYSNQPQHF,TGTGCCAGTAGTTTGACAGATTATAGCAATCAGCCCCAGCATTTT
TRBV11-2,TRBJ2-4,TRBD2,NA,15,CASSLVAGANHIQYF,TGTGCCAGCAGCTTAGTAGCGGGCGCAAACCACATTCAGTACTTC
TRBV30,TRBJ1-1,NA,NA,14,CAWSVWGGDTEAFF,TGTGCCTGGAGTGTATGGGGGGGGGACACTGAAGCTTTCTTT
TRBV7-9,TRBJ1-4,NA,NA,14,CASQPHGGNEKLFF,TGTGCCAGCCAACCTCACGGGGGGAATGAAAAACTGTTTTTT
TRBV3-1/TRBV3-2,TRBJ1-1,NA,once,14,CASSRQVLNTEAFF,TGTGCCAGCAGCCGCCAGGTCTTGAACACTGAAGCTTTCTTT
TRBV2,TRBJ1-2,NA,NA,12,CASSETAYQGTF,TGTGCCAGCAGTGAAACAGCCTATCAGGGGACCTTC
TRBV20-1,TRBJ2-3,NA,NA,11,CSASPQDTQYF,TGCAGTGCTAGCCCCCAGGATACGCAGTATTTT
TRBV7-9,TRBJ2-2,TRBD2,NA,15,CATPTSGGAVGELFF,TGTGCCACCCCGACTAGCGGGGGGGCGGTCGGGGAGCTGTTTTTT
TRBV20-1,TRBJ2-5,NA,once,11,CSARDRETQYF,TGCAGTGCTAGAGATCGTGAGACCCAGTACTTC
TRBV5-5,TRBJ2-3,NA,NA,15,CASSLGWGGTDTQYF,TGTGCCAGCAGCTTGGGCTGGGGGGGCACAGATACGCAGTATTTT
TRBV5-5,TRBJ2-6,NA,once,16,CASSLGQSSGANVLTF,TGTGCCAGCAGCTTGGGACAGTCCTCTGGGGCCAACGTCCTGACTTTC
TRBV24-1,TRBJ2-2,NA,NA,17,CATSFAGVTAGAGELFF,TGTGCCACCAGTTTCGCAGGGGTCACAGCAGGTGCCGGGGAGCTGTTTTTT
TRBV6-1,TRBJ2-1,TRBD1,once,15,CASSEPGQVRNEQFF,TGTGCCAGCAGTGAACCGGGACAGGTCCGCAATGAGCAGTTCTTC
TRBV5-4,TRBJ2-1,TRBD1,NA,15,CASTPPGQGAGEQFF,TGTGCCAGCACCCCCCCGGGGCAGGGGGCAGGTGAGCAGTTCTTC
TRBV5-6,TRBJ2-1,TRBD2,NA,15,CASSSLSGAHNEQFF,TGTGCCAGCAGCTCTCTTAGCGGGGCTCACAATGAGCAGTTCTTC
TRBV11-2,TRBJ2-2,NA,NA,19,CASSLGVGYGQTNTGELFF,TGTGCCAGCAGCTTAGGCGTGGGGTATGGACAGACGAACACCGGGGAGCTGTTTTTT
TRBV5-4,TRBJ1-2,NA,NA,15,CASSPGTGLLDGYTF,TGTGCCAGCAGCCCGGGCACAGGGCTCTTGGATGGCTACACCTTC
TRBV5-5,TRBJ1-6,NA,NA,14,CASSPRGGNSPLHF,TGTGCCAGCAGCCCAAGGGGAGGTAATTCACCCCTCCACTTT